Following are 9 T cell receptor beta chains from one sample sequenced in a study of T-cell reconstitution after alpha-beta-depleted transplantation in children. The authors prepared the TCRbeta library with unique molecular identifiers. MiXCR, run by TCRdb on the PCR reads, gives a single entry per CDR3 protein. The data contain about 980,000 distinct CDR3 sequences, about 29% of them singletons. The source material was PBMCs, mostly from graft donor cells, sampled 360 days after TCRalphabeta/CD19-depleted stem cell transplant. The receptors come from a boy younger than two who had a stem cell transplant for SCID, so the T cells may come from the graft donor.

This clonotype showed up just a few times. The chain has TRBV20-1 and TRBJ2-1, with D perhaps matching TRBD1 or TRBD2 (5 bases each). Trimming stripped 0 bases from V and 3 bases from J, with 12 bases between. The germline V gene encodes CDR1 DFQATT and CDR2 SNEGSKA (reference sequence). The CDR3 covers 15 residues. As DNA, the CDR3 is TGCAGTGCTAGAGATCGGGGACGGTACTACAATGAGCAGTTCTTC. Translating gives CSARDRGRYYNEQFF.

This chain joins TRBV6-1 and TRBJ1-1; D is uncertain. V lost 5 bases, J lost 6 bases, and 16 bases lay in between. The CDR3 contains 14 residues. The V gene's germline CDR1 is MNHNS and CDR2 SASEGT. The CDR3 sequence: CASSPPGLPAEAFF. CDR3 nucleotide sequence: TGTGCCAGCAGTCCCCCTGGTCTACCCGCTGAAGCTTTCTTT.

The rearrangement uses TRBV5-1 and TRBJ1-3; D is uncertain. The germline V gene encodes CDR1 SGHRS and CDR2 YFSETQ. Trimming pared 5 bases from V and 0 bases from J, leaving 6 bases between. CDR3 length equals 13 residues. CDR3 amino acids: CASSDISGNTIYF. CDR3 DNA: TGCGCCAGCAGTGATATCTCTGGAAACACCATATATTTT. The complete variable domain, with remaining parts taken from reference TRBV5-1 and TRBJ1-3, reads KAGVTQTPRYLIKTRGQQVTLSCSPISGHRSVSWYQQTPGQGLQFLFEYFSETQRNKGNFPGRFSGRQFSNSRSEMNVSTLELGDSALYLCASSDISGNTIYFGEGSWLTVV.

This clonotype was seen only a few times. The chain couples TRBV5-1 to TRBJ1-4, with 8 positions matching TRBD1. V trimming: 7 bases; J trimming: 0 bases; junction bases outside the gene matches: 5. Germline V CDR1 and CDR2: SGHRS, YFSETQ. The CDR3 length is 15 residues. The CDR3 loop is CASGTGLTTNEKLFF. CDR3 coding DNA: TGCGCCAGCGGGACAGGCCTGACAACTAATGAAAAACTGTTTTTT.

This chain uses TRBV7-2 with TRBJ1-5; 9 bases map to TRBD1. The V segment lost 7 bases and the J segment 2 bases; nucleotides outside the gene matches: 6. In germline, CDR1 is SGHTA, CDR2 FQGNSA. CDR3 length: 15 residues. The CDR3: CASKGQGGGNQPQHF. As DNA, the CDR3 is TGTGCCAGCAAGGGACAGGGAGGGGGCAATCAGCCCCAGCATTTT.

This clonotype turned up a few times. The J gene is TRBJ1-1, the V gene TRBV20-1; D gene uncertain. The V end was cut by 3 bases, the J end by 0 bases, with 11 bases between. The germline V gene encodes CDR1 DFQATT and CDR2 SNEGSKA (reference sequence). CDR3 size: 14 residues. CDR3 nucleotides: TGCAGTGCTAGCCCCGGGGAGCTGAACACTGAAGCTTTCTTT. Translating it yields CSASPGELNTEAFF.

The chain's CDR3 is CSAPGAGNSPLHF. The CDR3 DNA is TGCAGTGCTCCAGGGGCAGGGAATTCACCCCTCCACTTT. V usage is TRBV20-1 and J usage is TRBJ1-6, with D possibly matching TRBD1 (6 bases). The CDR3 loop spans 13 amino acids. Germline loops: CDR1 DFQATT, CDR2 SNEGSKA (reference sequence). Trimming stripped 5 bases from V and 7 bases from J, with 12 bases between.

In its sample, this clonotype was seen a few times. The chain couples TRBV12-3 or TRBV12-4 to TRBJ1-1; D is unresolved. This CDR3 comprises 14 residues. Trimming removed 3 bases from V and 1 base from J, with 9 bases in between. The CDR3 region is CASSFRTGNTEAFF. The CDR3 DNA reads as TGTGCCAGCAGTTTCCGGACGGGGAACACTGAAGCTTTCTTT.

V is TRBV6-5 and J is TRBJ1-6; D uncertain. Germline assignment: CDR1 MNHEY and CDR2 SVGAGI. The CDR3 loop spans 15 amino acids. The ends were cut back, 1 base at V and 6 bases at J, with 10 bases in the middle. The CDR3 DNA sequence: TGTGCCAGCAGTTACTTGCGTACTTTTAATTCACCCCTCCACTTT. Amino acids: CASSYLRTFNSPLHF.